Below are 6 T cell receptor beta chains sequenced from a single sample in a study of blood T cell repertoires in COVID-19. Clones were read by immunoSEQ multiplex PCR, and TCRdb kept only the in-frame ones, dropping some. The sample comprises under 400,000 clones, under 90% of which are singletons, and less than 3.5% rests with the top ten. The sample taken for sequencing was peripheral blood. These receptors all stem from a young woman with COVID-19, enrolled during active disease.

The CDR3 DNA is TGTGCCAGCAGCACAGGGTACTATGGCTACACCTTC. This gives the protein CASSTGYYGYTF. V usage is TRBV12-3 or TRBV12-4 and J usage is TRBJ1-2; D might be TRBD1 (6 bases). The CDR3 runs to 12 residues. Trimming left V 6 bases short and J 3 bases short, with 8 bases between.

CDR3 sequence (DNA): TGTGCCAGCAGCTTAGAACGGGGGTATGGCTACACCTTC. Translating gives CASSLERGYGYTF. The chain recombines TRBV11-1 with TRBJ1-2; possibly TRBD1 for D (5 bases). The CDR3 has 13 residues. Trimming pared 1 base from V and 5 bases from J, leaving 8 bases between. CDR1 and CDR2 from the germline V gene are SGHAT and FQDESV (reference sequence).

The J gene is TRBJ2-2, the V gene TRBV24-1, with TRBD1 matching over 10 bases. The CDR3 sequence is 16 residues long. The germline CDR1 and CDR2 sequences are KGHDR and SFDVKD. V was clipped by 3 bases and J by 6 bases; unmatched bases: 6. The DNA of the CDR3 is TGTGCCACCAGTGATCTGACAGGGGGCGCGGCCGGGGAGCTGTTTTTT. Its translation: CATSDLTGGAAGELFF.

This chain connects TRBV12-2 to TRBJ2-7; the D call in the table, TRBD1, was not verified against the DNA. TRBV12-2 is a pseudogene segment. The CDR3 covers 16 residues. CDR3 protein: CASRSLTGLGPYEQYF. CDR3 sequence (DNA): TGTGCAAGTCGCTCCCTGACAGGCCTGGGGCCCTACGAGCAGTACTTC.

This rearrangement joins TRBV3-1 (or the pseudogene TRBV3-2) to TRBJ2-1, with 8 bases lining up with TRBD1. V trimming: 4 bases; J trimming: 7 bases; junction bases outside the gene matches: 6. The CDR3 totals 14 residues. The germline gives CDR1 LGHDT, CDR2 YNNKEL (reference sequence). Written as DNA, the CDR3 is TGTGCCAGCAGCCTCGGACAGGGTAGGAATGAGCAGTTCTTC. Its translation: CASSLGQGRNEQFF.

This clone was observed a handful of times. The CDR3, as DNA: TGCGCCAGCAGCTATGACAGGCCGGAGACCACTGAAGCTTTCTTT. It is translated as CASSYDRPETTEAFF. The chain recombines TRBV5-1 with TRBJ1-1; D possibly corresponds to TRBD1 (6 bases). Germline V CDR1 and CDR2: SGHRS, YFSETQ. This CDR3 comprises 15 residues. V lost 3 bases and J 4 bases, leaving 16 bases between the germline ends.